This T cell receptor beta chain stems from a study of identical twins. Of note for this clonotype: Antigen unknown.

Study-wide results and caveats: There was an excess of low generation probability in the out-of-frame alpha sequences that twins shared.

One entry per CDR3 protein results from TCRdb running MiXCR on the 5' RACE reads. The repertoire consists of around 1.7 million distinct CDR3 sequences, with around 33% occurring once and the leading ten covering about 0.3%. V lost 6 bases and J lost 3; bases outside the gene matches: 12. Per the germline V gene, CDR1 is SQVTM and CDR2 is ANQGSEA. The CDR3 has 16 amino acids. The clonotype comes from a newborn girl in good health. V and J are TRBV29-1 and TRBJ1-5; TRBD1 matches at 9 bases. Material: cord blood. The CDR3 spells CSVTLTGTGTNQPQHF. As DNA, the CDR3 is TGCAGCGTCACACTAACCGGGACAGGGACCAATCAGCCCCAGCATTTT.